This T cell receptor beta chain was sequenced during a study of technical replicates of blood from a few donors. This table comes from immunoSEQ multiplex PCR, and its TCRdb copy is limited to in-frame clones, with some not included. This sample has tens of thousands of clones, with roughly 90% found just once. Germline V CDR1 and CDR2: MNHNS, SASEGT. Trimming at V came to 5 bases and at J to 4 bases, leaving 6 bases not matched to a gene. The CDR3 is 15 amino acids. V is TRBV6-1 and J is TRBJ1-3, with 9 bases identical to TRBD1. Sequenced: T cells isolated from PBMCs. The clonotype originates from a human donor in good health. The CDR3 nucleotides read TGTGCCAGCAGTCAACCCGGGACAGGGGGAAACACCATATATTTT. Its translation: CASSQPGTGGNTIYF.